This TCR beta chain emerged from a study of blood T cell repertoires in COVID-19. Libraries were prepared by immunoSEQ multiplex PCR; TCRdb keeps only in-frame clonotypes and omits some of them. The sample consists of 110,000 to 150,000 clones, around 84% of them appearing once. V shed 5 bases and J shed 0 bases, with 12 bases lying between them. From germline, CDR1 is SGHRS and CDR2 YFSETQ. The CDR3 is 14 residues long. The clonotype originates from a human donor in a cohort sampled during active COVID-19. The chain is built from TRBV5-1 and TRBJ2-7; D gene uncertain. The sample taken for sequencing was peripheral blood. In nucleotides, the CDR3 is TGCGCCAGCAGGGTCGGGTCAAACTCCTACGAGCAGTACTTC. This gives the protein CASRVGSNSYEQYF.